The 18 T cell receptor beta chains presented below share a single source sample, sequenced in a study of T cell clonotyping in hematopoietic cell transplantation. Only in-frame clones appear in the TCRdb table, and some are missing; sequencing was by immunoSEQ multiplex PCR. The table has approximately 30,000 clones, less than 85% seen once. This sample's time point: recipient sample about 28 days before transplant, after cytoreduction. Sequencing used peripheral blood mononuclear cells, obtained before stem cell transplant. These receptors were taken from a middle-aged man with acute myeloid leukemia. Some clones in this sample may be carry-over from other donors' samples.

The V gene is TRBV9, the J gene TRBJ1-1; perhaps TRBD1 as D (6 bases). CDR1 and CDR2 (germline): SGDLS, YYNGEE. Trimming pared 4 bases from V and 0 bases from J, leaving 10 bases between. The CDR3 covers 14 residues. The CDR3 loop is CASSPGGVNTEAFF. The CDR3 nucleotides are TGTGCCAGCAGCCCGGGGGGCGTGAACACTGAAGCTTTCTTT.

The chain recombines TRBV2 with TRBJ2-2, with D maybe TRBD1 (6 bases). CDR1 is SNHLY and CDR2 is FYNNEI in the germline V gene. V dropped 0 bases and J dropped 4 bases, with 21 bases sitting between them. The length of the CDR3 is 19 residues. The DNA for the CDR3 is TGTGCCAGCAGTGAAGCCCTAAAGACAGGACCTCGGGGCACCGGGGAGCTGTTTTTT. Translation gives CASSEALKTGPRGTGELFF.

The CDR3 is CASSLQGAYYEQYF. The DNA of the CDR3 is TGTGCCAGCAGCTTACAGGGGGCATACTACGAGCAGTACTTC. V gene TRBV7-2 combines with J gene TRBJ2-7, with 8 bases matching TRBD1. Germline CDR1 is SGHTA and CDR2 is FQGNSA. The CDR3 is 14 residues long. Losses at the gene ends were 2 bases for V and 3 bases for J; bases not matched to a gene: 3.

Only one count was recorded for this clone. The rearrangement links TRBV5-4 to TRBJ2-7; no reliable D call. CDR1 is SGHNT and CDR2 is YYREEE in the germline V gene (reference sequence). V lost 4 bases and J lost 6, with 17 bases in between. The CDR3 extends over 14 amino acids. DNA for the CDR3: TGTGCCAGCAGCCATCCGACCCAGATTTTCGAGCAGTACTTC. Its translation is CASSHPTQIFEQYF.

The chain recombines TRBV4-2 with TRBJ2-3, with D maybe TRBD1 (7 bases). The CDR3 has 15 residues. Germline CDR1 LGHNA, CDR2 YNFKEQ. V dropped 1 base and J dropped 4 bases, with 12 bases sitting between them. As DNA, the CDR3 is TGTGCCAGCAGCCAAGCGGAGGGGGCCTCAGATACGCAGTATTTT. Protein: CASSQAEGASDTQYF.

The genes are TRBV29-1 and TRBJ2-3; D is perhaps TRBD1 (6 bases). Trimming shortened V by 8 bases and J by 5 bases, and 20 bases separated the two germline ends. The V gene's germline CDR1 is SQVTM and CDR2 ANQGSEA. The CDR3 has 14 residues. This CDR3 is CSLTTRGRGDTQYF. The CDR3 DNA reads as TGCAGCCTAACAACGAGGGGCAGGGGAGATACGCAGTATTTT.

CDR3 DNA sequence: TGTGCCAGCAGCGTAGGTCCAGACACCGGGGAGCTGTTTTTT. It specifies CASSVGPDTGELFF. This chain joins TRBV9 and TRBJ2-2; D is unclear. V lost 0 bases and J lost 3, with 6 bases in between. Germline V gene lookup returns CDR1 SGDLS and CDR2 YYNGEE. The CDR3 length is 14 residues.

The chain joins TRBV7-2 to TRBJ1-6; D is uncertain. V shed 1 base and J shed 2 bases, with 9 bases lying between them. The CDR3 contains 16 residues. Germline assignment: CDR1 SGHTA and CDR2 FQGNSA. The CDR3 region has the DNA TGTGCCAGCAGCTTAGTAGGGAGCGCCTATAATTCACCCCTCCACTTT. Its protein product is CASSLVGSAYNSPLHF.

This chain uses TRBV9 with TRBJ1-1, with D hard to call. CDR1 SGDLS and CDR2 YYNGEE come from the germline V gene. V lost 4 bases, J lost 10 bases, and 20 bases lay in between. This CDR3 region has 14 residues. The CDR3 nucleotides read TGTGCCAGCAGCCCCGTCGGGGTCCGCGCAGGAGCTTTCTTT. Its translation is CASSPVGVRAGAFF.

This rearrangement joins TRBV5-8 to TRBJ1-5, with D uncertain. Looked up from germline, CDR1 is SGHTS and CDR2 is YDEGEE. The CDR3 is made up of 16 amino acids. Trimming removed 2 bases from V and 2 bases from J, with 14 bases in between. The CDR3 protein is CASSLGDTLGNQPQHF. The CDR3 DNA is TGTGCCAGCAGCTTAGGAGATACGCTTGGCAATCAGCCCCAGCATTTT.

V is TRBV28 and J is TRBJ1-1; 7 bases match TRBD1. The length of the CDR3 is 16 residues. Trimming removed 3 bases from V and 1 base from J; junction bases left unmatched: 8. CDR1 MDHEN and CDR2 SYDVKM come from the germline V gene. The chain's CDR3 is CASSFGQGVTNTEAFF. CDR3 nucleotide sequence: TGTGCCAGCAGTTTCGGGCAGGGGGTAACGAACACTGAAGCTTTCTTT. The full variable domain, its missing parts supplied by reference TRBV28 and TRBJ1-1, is DVKVTQSSRYLVKRTGEKVFLECVQDMDHENMFWYRQDPGLGLRLIYFSYDVKMKEKGDIPEGYSVSREKKERFSLILESASTNQTSMYLCASSFGQGVTNTEAFFGQGTRLTVV.

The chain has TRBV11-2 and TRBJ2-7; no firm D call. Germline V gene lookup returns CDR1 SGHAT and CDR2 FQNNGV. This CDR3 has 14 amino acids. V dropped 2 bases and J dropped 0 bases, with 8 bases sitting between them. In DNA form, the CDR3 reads TGTGCCAGCAGCTTAACTGGGGTCTCCTACGAGCAGTACTTC. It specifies CASSLTGVSYEQYF.

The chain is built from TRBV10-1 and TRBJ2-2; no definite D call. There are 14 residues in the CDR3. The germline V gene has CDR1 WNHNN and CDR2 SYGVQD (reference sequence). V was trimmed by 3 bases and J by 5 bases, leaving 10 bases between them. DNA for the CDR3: TGCGCCAGCAGTGACCCCCTCCCTACCGGGGAGCTGTTTTTT. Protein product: CASSDPLPTGELFF.

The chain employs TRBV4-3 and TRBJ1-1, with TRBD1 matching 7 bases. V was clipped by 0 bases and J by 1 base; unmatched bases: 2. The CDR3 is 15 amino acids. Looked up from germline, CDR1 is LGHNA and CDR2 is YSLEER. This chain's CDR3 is CASSQDRQGNTEAFF. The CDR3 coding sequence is TGCGCCAGCAGCCAAGATAGACAGGGGAACACTGAAGCTTTCTTT.

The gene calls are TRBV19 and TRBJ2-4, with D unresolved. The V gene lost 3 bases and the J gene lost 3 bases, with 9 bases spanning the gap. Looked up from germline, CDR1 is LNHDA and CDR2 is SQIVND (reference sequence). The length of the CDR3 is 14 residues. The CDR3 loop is CASSMSIDKNIQYF. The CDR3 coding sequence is TGTGCCAGTAGTATGAGCATTGACAAAAACATTCAGTACTTC. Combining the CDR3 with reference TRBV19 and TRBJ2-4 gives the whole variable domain DGGITQSPKYLFRKEGQNVTLSCEQNLNHDAMYWYRQDPGQGLRLIYYSQIVNDFQKGDIAEGYSVSREKKESFPLTVTSAQKNPTAFYLCASSMSIDKNIQYFGAGTRLSVL.

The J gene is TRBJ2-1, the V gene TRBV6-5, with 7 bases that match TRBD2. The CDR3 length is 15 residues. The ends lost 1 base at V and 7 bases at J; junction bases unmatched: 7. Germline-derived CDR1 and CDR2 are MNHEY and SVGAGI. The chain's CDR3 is CASSYLAGAGNEQFF. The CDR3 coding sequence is TGTGCCAGCAGTTACTTGGCGGGAGCAGGAAATGAGCAGTTCTTC.

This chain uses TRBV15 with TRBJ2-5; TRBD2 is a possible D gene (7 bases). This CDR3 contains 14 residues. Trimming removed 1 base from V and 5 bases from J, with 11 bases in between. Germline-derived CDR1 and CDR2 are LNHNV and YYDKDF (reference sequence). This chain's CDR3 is CATSRGEGGETQYF. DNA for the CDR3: TGTGCCACCAGCAGAGGGGAGGGGGGGGAGACCCAGTACTTC.

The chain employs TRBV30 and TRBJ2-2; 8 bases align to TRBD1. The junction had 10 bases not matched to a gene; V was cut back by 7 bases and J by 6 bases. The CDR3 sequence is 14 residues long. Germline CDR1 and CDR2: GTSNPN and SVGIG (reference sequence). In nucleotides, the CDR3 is TGTGCCTTCGAAGACAGGGGAGGCGCCGGGGAGCTGTTTTTT. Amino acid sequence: CAFEDRGGAGELFF.